A selection of T cell receptor beta chains follows, all from one sample in a study of blood T cell repertoires in COVID-19. TCRdb keeps only in-frame clones here, not all; method: immunoSEQ multiplex PCR. The table shows about 380,000 clones, with more than 75% occurring only once. Material: PBMCs or T cells enriched from blood (not recorded which). These receptors came from a woman younger than 30 who had recovered from COVID-19. Each CDR3 is given with its conserved first and last residue. D genes are given only for firm matches. Size values are once, few and many counts, or a class for expanded clones, and some rows have none.

D	size	V	J	CDR3	DNA
NA	NA	TRBV6-1	TRBJ1-1	CASSELSGDTEAFF	TGTGCCAGCAGTGAACTTAGCGGGGACACTGAAGCTTTCTTT
NA	NA	TRBV7-2	TRBJ1-1	CASSLGGTLNTEAFF	TGTGCCAGCAGCTTAGGAGGGACTTTGAACACTGAAGCTTTCTTT
TRBD1	once	TRBV18	TRBJ2-2	CASSPVGQSGGELFF	TGTGCCAGCTCACCGGTGGGACAGTCCGGCGGGGAGCTGTTTTTT
TRBD1	NA	TRBV28	TRBJ1-4	CASSLSGQGNEKLFF	TGTGCCAGCAGTTTATCGGGACAGGGTAATGAAAAACTGTTTTTT
NA	NA	TRBV9	TRBJ1-1	CASSVDYSDQKTEAFF	TGTGCCAGCAGCGTAGACTACTCCGATCAGAAGACTGAAGCTTTCTTT
NA	NA	TRBV6-4	TRBJ1-5	CASSDGPGVQPQHF	TGTGCCAGCAGTGACGGGCCAGGGGTCCAGCCCCAGCATTTT
NA	NA	TRBV29-1	TRBJ1-1	CSVDGRNTEAFF	TGCAGCGTTGATGGGAGGAACACTGAAGCTTTCTTT
NA	once	TRBV2	TRBJ1-2	CASNPRGFYGYTF	TGTGCCAGCAACCCAAGGGGGTTTTATGGCTACACCTTC
TRBD1	NA	TRBV7-2	TRBJ2-5	CASSPDRVGKTQYF	TGTGCCAGCAGCCCGGACAGGGTGGGAAAGACCCAGTACTTC
NA	once	TRBV6-2/TRBV6-3	TRBJ1-3	CASSHLLGNTIYF	TGTGCCAGCAGTCACCTACTCGGAAACACCATATATTTT
NA	NA	TRBV7-9	TRBJ2-5	CASSLAPLQGETQYF	TGTGCCAGCAGCTTAGCTCCTCTCCAGGGAGAGACCCAGTACTTC
TRBD1	NA	TRBV18	TRBJ2-1	CASSPTGGSYNEQFF	TGTGCCAGCTCACCGACAGGGGGCTCCTACAATGAGCAGTTCTTC
NA	NA	TRBV9	TRBJ1-2	CASSPRTVIYGYTF	TGTGCCAGCAGCCCACGAACGGTCATCTATGGCTACACCTTC
NA	NA	TRBV7-3	TRBJ2-1	CASSLNTGTDEQFF	TGTGCCAGCAGCTTAAATACAGGGACGGATGAGCAGTTCTTC
TRBD1	NA	TRBV28	TRBJ2-5	CASSLFSQGVAIETQYF	TGTGCCAGCAGTTTATTTTCACAGGGGGTTGCGATAGAGACCCAGTACTTC
NA	few	TRBV13	TRBJ1-2	CASSLEAGQRYGYTF	TGTGCCAGCAGCTTAGAGGCGGGGCAAAGATATGGCTACACCTTC
NA	NA	TRBV9	TRBJ2-7	CASSVGVTDSYEQYF	TGTGCCAGCAGCGTAGGGGTGACTGACTCCTACGAGCAGTACTTC
NA	NA	TRBV21-1	TRBJ1-2	CASSNEGVDPCGYGYTF	TGTGCCAGCAGCAATGAAGGGGTAGACCCTTGCGGCTATGGCTACACCTTC
TRBD1	NA	TRBV18	TRBJ2-5	CASSPIQGSETQYF	TGTGCCAGCTCACCCATACAGGGGTCGGAGACCCAGTACTTC
TRBD1	NA	TRBV27	TRBJ1-2	CASSPPGQGAGYTF	TGTGCCAGCAGTCCGCCGGGACAGGGGGCTGGCTACACCTTC
NA	NA	TRBV11-2	TRBJ1-2	CASSLTHNGGYTF	TGTGCCAGCAGCTTAACCCACAACGGGGGCTACACCTTC
TRBD1	NA	TRBV28	TRBJ1-1	CASSLGTANTEAFF	TGTGCCAGCAGCTTAGGGACAGCGAACACTGAAGCTTTCTTT
NA	NA	TRBV18	TRBJ2-3	CASSERGIDSAEDTQYF	TGTGCCAGCTCAGAAAGGGGGATTGACAGTGCAGAAGATACGCAGTATTTT
NA	NA	TRBV12-2	TRBJ1-6	CASRLAGRRYNSPLHF	TGTGCAAGTCGCTTAGCAGGGAGGCGCTATAATTCACCCCTCCACTTT
NA	NA	TRBV24-1	TRBJ1-6	CATSDTGTPNSPLHF	TGTGCCACCAGTGATACCGGGACACCTAATTCACCCCTCCACTTT
NA	NA	TRBV12-5	TRBJ2-2	CASGLSPGDTGELFF	TGTGCTAGTGGTTTGTCGCCAGGGGATACCGGGGAGCTGTTTTTT
NA	NA	TRBV5-1	TRBJ2-2	CASSLGGHNTGELFF	TGCGCCAGCAGCTTGGGAGGGCACAACACCGGGGAGCTGTTTTTT
TRBD1	NA	TRBV5-6	TRBJ1-5	CASSWGQGNNQPQHF	TGTGCCAGCAGCTGGGGACAGGGGAACAATCAGCCCCAGCATTTT